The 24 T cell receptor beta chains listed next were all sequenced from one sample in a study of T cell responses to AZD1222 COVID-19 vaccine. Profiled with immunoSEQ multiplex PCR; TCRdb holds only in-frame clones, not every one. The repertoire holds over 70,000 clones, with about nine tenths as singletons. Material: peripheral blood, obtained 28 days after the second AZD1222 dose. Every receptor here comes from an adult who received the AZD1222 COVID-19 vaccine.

The CDR3, as DNA: TGTGCCAGCAGAGCTGGAAACACCATATATTTT. Residues: CASRAGNTIYF. This rearrangement joins TRBV27 to TRBJ1-3; no definite D call. V lost 6 bases and J 2 bases, leaving 2 bases between the germline ends. Per germline, CDR1 MNHEY and CDR2 SMNVEV (reference sequence). There are 11 residues in the CDR3.

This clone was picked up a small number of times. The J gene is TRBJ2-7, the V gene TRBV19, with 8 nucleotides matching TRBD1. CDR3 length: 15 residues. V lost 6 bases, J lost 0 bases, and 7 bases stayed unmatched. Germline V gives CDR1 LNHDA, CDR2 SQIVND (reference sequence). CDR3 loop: CASSPGTGYSYEQYV. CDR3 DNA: TGTGCCAGTAGCCCGGGGACAGGATACTCCTACGAGCAGTACGTC.

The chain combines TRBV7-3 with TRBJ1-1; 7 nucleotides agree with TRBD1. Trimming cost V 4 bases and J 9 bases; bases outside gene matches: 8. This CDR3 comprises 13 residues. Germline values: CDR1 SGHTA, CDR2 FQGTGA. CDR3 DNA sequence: TGTGCCAGCAGCTCGATGACAGGGAGCCAAGCTTTCTTT. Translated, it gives CASSSMTGSQAFF.

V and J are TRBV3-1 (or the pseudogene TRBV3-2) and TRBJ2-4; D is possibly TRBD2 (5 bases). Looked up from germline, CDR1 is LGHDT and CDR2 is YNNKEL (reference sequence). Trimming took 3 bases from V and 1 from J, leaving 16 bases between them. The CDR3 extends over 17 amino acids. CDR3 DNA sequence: TGTGCCAGCAGCCAGAGGGCGGCTGCCTTGGCCAAAAACATTCAGTACTTC. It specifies CASSQRAAALAKNIQYF.

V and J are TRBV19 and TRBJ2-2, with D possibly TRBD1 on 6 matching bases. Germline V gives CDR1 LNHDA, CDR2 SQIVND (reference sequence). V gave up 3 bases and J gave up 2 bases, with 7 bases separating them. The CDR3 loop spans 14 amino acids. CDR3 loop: CASSMDSNTGELFF. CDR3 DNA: TGTGCCAGTAGTATGGACAGCAACACCGGGGAGCTGTTTTTT. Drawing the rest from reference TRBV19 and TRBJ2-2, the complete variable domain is DGGITQSPKYLFRKEGQNVTLSCEQNLNHDAMYWYRQDPGQGLRLIYYSQIVNDFQKGDIAEGYSVSREKKESFPLTVTSAQKNPTAFYLCASSMDSNTGELFFGEGSRLTVL.

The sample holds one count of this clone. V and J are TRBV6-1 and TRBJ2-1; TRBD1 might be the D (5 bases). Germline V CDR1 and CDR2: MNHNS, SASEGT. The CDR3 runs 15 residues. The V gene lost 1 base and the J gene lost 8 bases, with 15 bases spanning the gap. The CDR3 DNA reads TGTGCCAGCAGTGAAGAAGAACAGGTTTGGGATGAGCAGTTCTTC. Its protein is CASSEEEQVWDEQFF.

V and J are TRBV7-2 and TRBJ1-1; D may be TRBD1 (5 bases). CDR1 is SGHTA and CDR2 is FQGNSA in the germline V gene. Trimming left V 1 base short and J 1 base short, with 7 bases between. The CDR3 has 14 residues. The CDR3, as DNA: TGTGCCAGCAGCTTAGGACAGACGAACACTGAAGCTTTCTTT. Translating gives CASSLGQTNTEAFF.

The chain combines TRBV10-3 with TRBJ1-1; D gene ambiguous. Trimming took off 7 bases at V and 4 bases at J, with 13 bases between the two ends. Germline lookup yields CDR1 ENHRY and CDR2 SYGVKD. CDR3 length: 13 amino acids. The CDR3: CAIKPDESTEAFF. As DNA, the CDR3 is TGTGCCATCAAACCTGACGAAAGCACTGAAGCTTTCTTT.

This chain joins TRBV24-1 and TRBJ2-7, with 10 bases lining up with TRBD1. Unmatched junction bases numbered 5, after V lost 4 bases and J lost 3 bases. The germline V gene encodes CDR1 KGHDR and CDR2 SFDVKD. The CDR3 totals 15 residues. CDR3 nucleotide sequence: TGTGCCACCAGTGACGGACAGGGGGATAACTACGAGCAGTACTTC. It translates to CATSDGQGDNYEQYF.

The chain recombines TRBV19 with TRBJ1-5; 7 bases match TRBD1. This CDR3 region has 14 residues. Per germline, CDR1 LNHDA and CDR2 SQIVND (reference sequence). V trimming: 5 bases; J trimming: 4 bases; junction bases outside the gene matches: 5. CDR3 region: CASSYQQGNQPQHF. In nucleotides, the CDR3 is TGTGCCAGTAGTTATCAACAGGGGAATCAGCCCCAGCATTTT.

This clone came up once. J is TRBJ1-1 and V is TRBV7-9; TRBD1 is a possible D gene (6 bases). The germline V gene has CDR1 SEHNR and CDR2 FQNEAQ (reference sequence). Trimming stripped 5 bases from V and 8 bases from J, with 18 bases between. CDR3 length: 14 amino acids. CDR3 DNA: TGTGCCAGCAGCCGTAACTTGGGGGCAGGAGAAGCTTTCTTT. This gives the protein CASSRNLGAGEAFF.

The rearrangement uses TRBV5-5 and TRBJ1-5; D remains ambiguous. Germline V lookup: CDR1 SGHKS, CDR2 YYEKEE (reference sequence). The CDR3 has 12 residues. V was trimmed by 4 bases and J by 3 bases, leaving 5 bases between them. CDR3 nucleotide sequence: TGTGCCAGCAGCGAAAACAATCAGCCCCAGCATTTT. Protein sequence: CASSENNQPQHF. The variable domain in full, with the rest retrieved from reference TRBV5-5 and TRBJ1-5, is DAGVTQSPTHLIKTRGQQVTLRCSPISGHKSVSWYQQVLGQGPQFIFQYYEKEERGRGNFPDRFSARQFPNYSSELNVNALLLGDSALYLCASSENNQPQHFGDGTRLSIL.

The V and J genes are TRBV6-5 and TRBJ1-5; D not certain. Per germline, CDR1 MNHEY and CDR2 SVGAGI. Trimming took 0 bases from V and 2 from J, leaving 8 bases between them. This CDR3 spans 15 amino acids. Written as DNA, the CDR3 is TGTGCCAGCAGTTACTCGGCCCGGGGCAATCAGCCCCAGCATTTT. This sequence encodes CASSYSARGNQPQHF.

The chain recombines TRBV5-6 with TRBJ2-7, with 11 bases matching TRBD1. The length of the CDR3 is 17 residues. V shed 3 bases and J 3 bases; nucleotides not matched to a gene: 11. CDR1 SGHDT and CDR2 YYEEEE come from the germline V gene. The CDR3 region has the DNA TGTGCCAGCAGCTCCTACTATGGACAGGGGGCGCTCTACGAGCAGTACTTC. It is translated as CASSSYYGQGALYEQYF.

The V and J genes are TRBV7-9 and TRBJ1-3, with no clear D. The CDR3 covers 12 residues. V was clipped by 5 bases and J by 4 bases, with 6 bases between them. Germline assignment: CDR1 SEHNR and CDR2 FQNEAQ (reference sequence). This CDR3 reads CASSPYGNTIYF. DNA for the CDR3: TGTGCCAGCAGCCCTTACGGAAACACCATATATTTT.

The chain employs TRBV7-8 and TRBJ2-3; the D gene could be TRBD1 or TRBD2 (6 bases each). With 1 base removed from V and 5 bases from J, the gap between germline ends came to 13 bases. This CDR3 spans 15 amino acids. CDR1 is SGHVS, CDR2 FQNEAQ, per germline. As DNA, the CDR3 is TGTGCCAGCAGCTTAGTGGGGGGCAGGATAGATACGCAGTATTTT. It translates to CASSLVGGRIDTQYF.

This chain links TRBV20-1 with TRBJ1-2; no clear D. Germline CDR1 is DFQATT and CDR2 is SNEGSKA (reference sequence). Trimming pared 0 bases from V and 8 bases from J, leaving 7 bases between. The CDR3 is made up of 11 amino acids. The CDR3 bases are TGCAGTGCTAGAGAGGCTAGAGGCTACACCTTC. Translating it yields CSAREARGYTF.

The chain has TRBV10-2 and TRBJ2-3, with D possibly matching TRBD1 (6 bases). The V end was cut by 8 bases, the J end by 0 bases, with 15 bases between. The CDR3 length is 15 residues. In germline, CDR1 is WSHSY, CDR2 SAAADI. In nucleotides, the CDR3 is TGCGCCAGCGGTTATTTTACAGGGAGCACAGATACGCAGTATTTT. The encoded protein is CASGYFTGSTDTQYF.

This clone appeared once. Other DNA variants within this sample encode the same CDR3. CDR3: CASSLLETQYF. For the CDR3, the DNA is TGTGCCAGCAGCTTATTGGAGACCCAGTACTTC. This rearrangement joins TRBV7-9 to TRBJ2-5; D is ambiguous. CDR3 length: 11 residues. Germline assignment: CDR1 SEHNR and CDR2 FQNEAQ (reference sequence). V lost 2 bases and J 5 bases, leaving 3 bases between the germline ends.

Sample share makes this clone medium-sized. The DNA of the CDR3 is TGTGCCAGCAGTTACTCCGAGGATTCCTCCTACGAGCAGTACTTC. It codes for CASSYSEDSSYEQYF. The chain uses TRBV6-2 or TRBV6-3 and TRBJ2-7; D is undetermined. In germline, CDR1 is MNHEY, CDR2 SVGEGT. The CDR3 contains 15 residues. Trimming pared 0 bases from V and 0 bases from J, leaving 9 bases between.

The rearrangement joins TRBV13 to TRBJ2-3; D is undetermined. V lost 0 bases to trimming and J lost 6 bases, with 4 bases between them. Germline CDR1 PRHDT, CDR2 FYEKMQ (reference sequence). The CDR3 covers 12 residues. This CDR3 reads CASSLGRDTQYF. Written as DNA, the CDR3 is TGTGCCAGCAGCTTAGGCCGGGATACGCAGTATTTT. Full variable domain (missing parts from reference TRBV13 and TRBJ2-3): AAGVIQSPRHLIKEKRETATLKCYPIPRHDTVYWYQQGPGQDPQFLISFYEKMQSDKGSIPDRFSAQQFSDYHSELNMSSLELGDSALYFCASSLGRDTQYFGPGTRLTVL.

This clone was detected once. The CDR3 DNA reads as TGTGCCAGCAGTCCGGACGGTAGCAATCAGCCCCAGCATTTT. Residues: CASSPDGSNQPQHF. The V gene is TRBV6-6, the J gene TRBJ1-5; D is undetermined. The CDR3 is 14 amino acids. Germline V gene data show CDR1 as MNHNY and CDR2 as SVGAGI (reference sequence). Trimming stripped 5 bases from V and 0 bases from J, with 8 bases between.

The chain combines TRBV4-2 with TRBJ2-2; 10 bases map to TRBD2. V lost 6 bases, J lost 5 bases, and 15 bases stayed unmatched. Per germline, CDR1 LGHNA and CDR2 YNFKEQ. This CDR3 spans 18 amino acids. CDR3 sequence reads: CASRFTSGILSGTGELFF. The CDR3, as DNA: TGTGCCAGCAGATTTACTAGCGGGATCCTATCGGGAACCGGGGAGCTGTTTTTT.

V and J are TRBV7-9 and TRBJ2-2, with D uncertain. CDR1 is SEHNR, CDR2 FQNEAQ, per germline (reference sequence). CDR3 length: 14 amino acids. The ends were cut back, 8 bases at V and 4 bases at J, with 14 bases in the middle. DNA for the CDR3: TGTGCCAGCCCTTCGGCGCACCCCACCGGGGAGCTGTTTTTT. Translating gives CASPSAHPTGELFF.